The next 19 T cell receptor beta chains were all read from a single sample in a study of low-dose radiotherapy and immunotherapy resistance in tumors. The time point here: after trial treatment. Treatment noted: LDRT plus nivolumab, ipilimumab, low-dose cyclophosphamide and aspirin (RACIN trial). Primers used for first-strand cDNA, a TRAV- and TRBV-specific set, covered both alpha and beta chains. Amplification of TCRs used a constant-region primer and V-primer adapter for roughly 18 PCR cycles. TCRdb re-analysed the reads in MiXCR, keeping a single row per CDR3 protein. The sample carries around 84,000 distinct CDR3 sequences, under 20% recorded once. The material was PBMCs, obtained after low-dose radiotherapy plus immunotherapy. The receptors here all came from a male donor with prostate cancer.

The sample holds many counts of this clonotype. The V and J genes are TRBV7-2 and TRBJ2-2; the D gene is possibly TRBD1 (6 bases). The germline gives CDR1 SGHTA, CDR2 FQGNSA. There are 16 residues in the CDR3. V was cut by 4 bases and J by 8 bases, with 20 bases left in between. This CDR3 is CASSSRPLGAGGELFF. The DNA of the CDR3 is TGTGCCAGCAGCTCTAGGCCCCTGGGGGCTGGAGGGGAGCTGTTTTTT.

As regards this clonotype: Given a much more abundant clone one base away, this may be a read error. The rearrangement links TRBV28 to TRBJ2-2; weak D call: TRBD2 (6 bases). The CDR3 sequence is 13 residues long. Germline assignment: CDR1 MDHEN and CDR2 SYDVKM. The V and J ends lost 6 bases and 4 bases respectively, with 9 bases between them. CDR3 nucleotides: TGTGCCAGCAGAAGGGACTTCACCGGGGAGCTGTTTTTT. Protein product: CASRRDFTGELFF.

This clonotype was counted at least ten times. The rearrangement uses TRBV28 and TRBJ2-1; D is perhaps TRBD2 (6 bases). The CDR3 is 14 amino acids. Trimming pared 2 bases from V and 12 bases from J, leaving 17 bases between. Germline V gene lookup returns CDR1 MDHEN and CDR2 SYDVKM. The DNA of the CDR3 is TGTGCCAGCAGTTTAAATGGTCCCGGGGGTAGGCAGTTCTTC. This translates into CASSLNGPGGRQFF.

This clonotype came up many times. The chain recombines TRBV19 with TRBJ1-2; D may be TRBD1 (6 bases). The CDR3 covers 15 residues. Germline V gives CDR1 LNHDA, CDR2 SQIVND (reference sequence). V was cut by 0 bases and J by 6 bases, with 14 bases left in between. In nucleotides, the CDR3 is TGTGCCAGTAGTATAGACGGACAGAAAAGGGATGGCTACACCTTC. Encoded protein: CASSIDGQKRDGYTF.

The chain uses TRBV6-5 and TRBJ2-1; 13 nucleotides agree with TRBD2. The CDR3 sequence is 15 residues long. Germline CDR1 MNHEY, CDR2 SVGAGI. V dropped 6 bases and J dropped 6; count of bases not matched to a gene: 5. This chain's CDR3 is CASRSGTSGTNEQFF. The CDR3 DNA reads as TGTGCCAGCAGATCCGGGACTAGCGGGACCAATGAGCAGTTCTTC.

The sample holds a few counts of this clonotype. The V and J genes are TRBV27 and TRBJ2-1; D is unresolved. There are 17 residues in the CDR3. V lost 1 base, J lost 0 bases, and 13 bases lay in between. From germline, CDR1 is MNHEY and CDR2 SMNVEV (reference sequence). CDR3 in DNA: TGTGCCAGCAGTTTATGGGGTAGCCGGAGCTCCTACAATGAGCAGTTCTTC. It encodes CASSLWGSRSSYNEQFF.

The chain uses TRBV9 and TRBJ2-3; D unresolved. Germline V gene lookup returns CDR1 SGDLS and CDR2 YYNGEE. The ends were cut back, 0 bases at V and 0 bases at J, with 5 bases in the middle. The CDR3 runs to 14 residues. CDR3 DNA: TGTGCCAGCAGCGTAGCATCGAGCACAGATACGCAGTATTTT. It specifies CASSVASSTDTQYF.

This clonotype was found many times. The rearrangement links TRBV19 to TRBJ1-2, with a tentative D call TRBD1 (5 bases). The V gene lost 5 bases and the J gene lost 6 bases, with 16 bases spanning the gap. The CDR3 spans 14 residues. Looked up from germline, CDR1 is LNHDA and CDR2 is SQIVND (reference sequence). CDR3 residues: CASSVRDATNGYTF. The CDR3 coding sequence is TGTGCCAGTAGTGTCCGGGACGCAACGAATGGCTACACCTTC.

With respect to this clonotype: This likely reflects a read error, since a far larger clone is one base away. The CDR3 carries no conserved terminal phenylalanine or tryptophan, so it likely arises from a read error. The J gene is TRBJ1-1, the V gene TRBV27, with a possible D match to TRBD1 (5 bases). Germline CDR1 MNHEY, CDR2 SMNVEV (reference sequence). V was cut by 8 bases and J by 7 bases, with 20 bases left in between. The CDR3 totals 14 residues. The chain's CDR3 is CASRIGGRDSEAFL. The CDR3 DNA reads TGTGCCAGCCGGATCGGTGGCAGGGATAGTGAAGCTTTCTTA.

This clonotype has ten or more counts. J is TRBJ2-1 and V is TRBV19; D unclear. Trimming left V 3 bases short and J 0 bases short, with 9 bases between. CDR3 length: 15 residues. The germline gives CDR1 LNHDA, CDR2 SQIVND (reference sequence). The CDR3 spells CASSIPRSSYNEQFF. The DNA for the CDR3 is TGTGCCAGTAGTATTCCGCGGAGCTCCTACAATGAGCAGTTCTTC.

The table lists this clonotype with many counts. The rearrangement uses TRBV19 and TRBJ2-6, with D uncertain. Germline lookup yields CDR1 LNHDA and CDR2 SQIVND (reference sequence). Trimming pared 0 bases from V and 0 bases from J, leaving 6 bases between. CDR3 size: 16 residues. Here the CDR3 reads CASSIEAGSGANVLTF. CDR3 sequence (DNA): TGTGCCAGTAGTATAGAGGCAGGCTCTGGGGCCAACGTCCTGACTTTC.

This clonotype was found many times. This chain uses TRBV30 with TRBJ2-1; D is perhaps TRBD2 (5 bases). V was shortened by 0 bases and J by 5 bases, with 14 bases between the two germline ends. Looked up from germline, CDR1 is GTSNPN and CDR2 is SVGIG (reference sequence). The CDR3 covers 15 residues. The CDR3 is CAWSVLSGRNNEQFF. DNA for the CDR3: TGTGCCTGGAGTGTCCTGAGCGGAAGAAACAATGAGCAGTTCTTC.

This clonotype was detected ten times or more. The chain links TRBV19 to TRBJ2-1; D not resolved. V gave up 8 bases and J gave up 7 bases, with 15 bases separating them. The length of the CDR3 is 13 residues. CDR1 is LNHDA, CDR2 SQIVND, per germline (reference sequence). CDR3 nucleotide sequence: TGTGCCAGTTCTAGGCCCCAAGGAAATGAGCAGTTCTTC. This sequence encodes CASSRPQGNEQFF.

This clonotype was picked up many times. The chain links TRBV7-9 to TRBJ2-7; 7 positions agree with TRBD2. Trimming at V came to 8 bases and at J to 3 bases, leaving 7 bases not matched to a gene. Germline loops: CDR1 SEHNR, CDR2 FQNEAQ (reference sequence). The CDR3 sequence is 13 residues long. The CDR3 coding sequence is TGTGCCAGCCGAAAAGCGGGGATCTACGAGCAGTACTTC. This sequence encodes CASRKAGIYEQYF.

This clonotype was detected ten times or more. CDR3 in amino acids: CASRELGTDEKLFF. CDR3 sequence (DNA): TGTGCCAGCAGGGAACTCGGGACAGATGAAAAACTGTTTTTT. V gene TRBV6-5 combines with J gene TRBJ1-4; 7 nucleotides align to TRBD1. The trim removed 6 bases at V and 6 bases at J, leaving 7 bases unmatched. Germline CDR1 MNHEY, CDR2 SVGAGI. The CDR3 sequence is 14 residues long.

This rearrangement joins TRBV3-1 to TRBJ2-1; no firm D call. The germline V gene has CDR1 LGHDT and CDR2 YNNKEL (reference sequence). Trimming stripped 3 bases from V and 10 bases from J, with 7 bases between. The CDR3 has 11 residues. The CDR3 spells CASSQNYEQFF. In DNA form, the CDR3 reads TGTGCCAGCAGCCAGAACTACGAGCAGTTCTTC.

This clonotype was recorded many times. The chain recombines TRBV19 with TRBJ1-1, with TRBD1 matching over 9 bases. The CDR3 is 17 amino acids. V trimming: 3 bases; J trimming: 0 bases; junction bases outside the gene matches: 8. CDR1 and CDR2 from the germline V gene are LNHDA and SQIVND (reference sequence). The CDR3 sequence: CASSIVQGAGMNTEAFF. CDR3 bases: TGTGCCAGTAGTATCGTACAGGGGGCCGGAATGAACACTGAAGCTTTCTTT.

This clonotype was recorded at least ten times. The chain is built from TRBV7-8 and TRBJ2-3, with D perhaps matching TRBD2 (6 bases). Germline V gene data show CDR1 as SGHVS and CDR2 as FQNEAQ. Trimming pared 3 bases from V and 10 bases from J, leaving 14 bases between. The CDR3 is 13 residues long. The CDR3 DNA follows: TGTGCCAGCAGCTTTCTCGGGGGTGGGGCGCAGTATTTT. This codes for CASSFLGGGAQYF.

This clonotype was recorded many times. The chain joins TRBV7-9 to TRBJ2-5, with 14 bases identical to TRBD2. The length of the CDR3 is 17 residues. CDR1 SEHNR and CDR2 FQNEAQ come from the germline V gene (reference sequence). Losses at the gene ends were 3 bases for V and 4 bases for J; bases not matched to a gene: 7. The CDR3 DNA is TGTGCCAGCAGCTTGGGGACTAGCGGGAGTAATGGAGAGACCCAGTACTTC. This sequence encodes CASSLGTSGSNGETQYF.